These 27 T cell receptor beta chains originate from one sample sequenced in a study of blood T cells in healthy people across ages. PCR was performed a second time for about 6 to 11 cycles using a sample-barcoded 5' primer and a J-beta primer mix. TCRdb re-called the 5' RACE reads through MiXCR, storing one row per CDR3 protein. Of 550,000 to 750,000 distinct CDR3 sequences detected, approximately 21% appear once; the ten largest clones hold roughly 3.9%. Specimen: blood. The receptors derive from a man in his sixties or seventies in good health.

The V gene is TRBV25-1, the J gene TRBJ2-5; 9 nucleotides agree with TRBD2. From germline, CDR1 is MGHDK and CDR2 SYGVNS. There are 18 residues in the CDR3. Losses at the gene ends were 3 bases for V and 2 bases for J; bases not matched to a gene: 13. The CDR3 DNA reads as TGTGCCAGCAGTGACCGAAGGACCGGGACTAGCATACAAGAGACCCAGTACTTC. Its protein product is CASSDRRTGTSIQETQYF.

This clonotype was counted only a few times. A much larger clone differs by one base, so this may be a read error. The V and J genes are TRBV20-1 and TRBJ2-1; D ambiguous. The J call may be in error: the DNA end matches TRBJ2-7 better. The CDR3 loop spans 14 amino acids. The germline V gene has CDR1 DFQATT and CDR2 SNEGSKA (reference sequence). The CDR3, as DNA: TGCAGTGCTAGACCACTGACATGGAACTACGAGCAGTACTTC. Its protein product is CSARPLTWNYEQYF.

The sample holds many counts of this clonotype. The chain is built from TRBV7-9 and TRBJ1-2; weak D call: TRBD1 (6 bases). CDR1 SEHNR and CDR2 FQNEAQ come from the germline V gene (reference sequence). The ends were cut back, 4 bases at V and 5 bases at J, with 14 bases in the middle. This CDR3 spans 14 amino acids. CDR3 sequence (DNA): TGTGCCAGCAGCTACAGGGAATCCTCATATGGCTACACCTTC. It specifies CASSYRESSYGYTF. The whole variable domain, filled in from reference TRBV7-9 and TRBJ1-2, reads DTGVSQNPRHKITKRGQNVTFRCDPISEHNRLYWYRQTLGQGPEFLTYFQNEAQLEKSRLLSDRFSAERPKGSFSTLEIQRTEQGDSAMYLCASSYRESSYGYTFGSGTRLTVV.

The table lists this clonotype with a few counts. J is TRBJ2-5 and V is TRBV4-2, with D possibly matching TRBD2 (6 bases). The end of the DNA aligns better with TRBJ2-1, so the J call may be wrong. The CDR3 is made up of 18 amino acids. Germline-derived CDR1 and CDR2 are LGHNA and YNFKEQ. CDR3 in amino acids: CASSQEVGTPPAGNEQFF. CDR3 DNA sequence: TGTGCCAGCAGCCAAGAAGTGGGGACTCCTCCCGCTGGTAATGAGCAGTTCTTC.

This clonotype was counted at least ten times. The chain is built from TRBV7-2 and TRBJ2-5, with 7 bases that match TRBD2. The germline V gene encodes CDR1 SGHTA and CDR2 FQGNSA. The trim removed 6 bases at V and 5 bases at J, leaving 9 bases unmatched. This CDR3 is built from 14 residues. CDR3 sequence reads: CASSRASGRETQYF. As DNA, the CDR3 is TGTGCCAGCAGTCGGGCTAGCGGTCGGGAGACCCAGTACTTC.

The rearrangement uses TRBV30 and TRBJ2-7; the D gene is possibly TRBD1 (6 bases). Trimming removed 3 bases at V and 4 bases at J, with 7 bases between. The CDR3 has 11 residues. Germline CDR1 reads GTSNPN; CDR2 reads SVGIG (reference sequence). The CDR3 sequence is CAWRGQYEQYF. For the CDR3, the DNA is TGTGCCTGGAGAGGACAGTACGAGCAGTACTTC.

V usage is TRBV20-1 and J usage is TRBJ2-3; D is perhaps TRBD1 or TRBD2 (5 bases each). The length of the CDR3 is 15 residues. With 0 bases removed from V and 5 bases from J, the gap between germline ends came to 15 bases. Per germline, CDR1 DFQATT and CDR2 SNEGSKA (reference sequence). The CDR3 nucleotides are TGCAGTGCTAGAGATGGGTCAAGGGGAGTAGATACGCAGTATTTT. It translates to CSARDGSRGVDTQYF.

V is TRBV20-1 and J is TRBJ2-3, with a tentative D call TRBD2 (5 bases). Germline CDR1 DFQATT, CDR2 SNEGSKA (reference sequence). The CDR3 is 13 residues long. V was trimmed by 0 bases and J by 8 bases, leaving 12 bases between them. The CDR3 nucleotides are TGCAGTGCTAGAGATGCCCCCGCGGGTACGCAGTATTTT. Translated, it gives CSARDAPAGTQYF.

This rearrangement joins TRBV19 to TRBJ1-1; D ambiguous. V lost 5 bases and J 0 bases, leaving 16 bases between the germline ends. CDR3 length: 16 residues. Germline-derived CDR1 and CDR2 are LNHDA and SQIVND (reference sequence). This CDR3 is CASSLPARRMNTEAFF. The DNA for the CDR3 is TGTGCCAGTAGTCTCCCGGCCCGGCGGATGAACACTGAAGCTTTCTTT.

The V and J genes are TRBV7-9 and TRBJ2-7; weak D call: TRBD2 (5 bases). V shed 5 bases and J shed 6 bases, with 14 bases lying between them. CDR1 and CDR2 from the germline V gene are SEHNR and FQNEAQ (reference sequence). This CDR3 has 13 residues. For the CDR3, the DNA is TGTGCCAGCAGCCCCCCGACTATGGGCGAGCAGTACTTC. It codes for CASSPPTMGEQYF. The variable domain in full, completed from reference TRBV7-9 and TRBJ2-7, reads DTGVSQNPRHKITKRGQNVTFRCDPISEHNRLYWYRQTLGQGPEFLTYFQNEAQLEKSRLLSDRFSAERPKGSFSTLEIQRTEQGDSAMYLCASSPPTMGEQYFGPGTRLTVT.

In this sample, this clonotype turned up many times. The chain combines TRBV15 with TRBJ2-3; D possibly corresponds to TRBD1 (6 bases). This CDR3 has 18 residues. The germline CDR1 and CDR2 sequences are LNHNV and YYDKDF (reference sequence). V was clipped by 1 base and J by 3 bases, with 20 bases between them. This chain's CDR3 is CATSRGETTGFRTDTQYF. CDR3 in DNA: TGTGCCACCAGCAGAGGAGAAACAACAGGGTTCAGGACAGATACGCAGTATTTT.

This clonotype has a handful of counts. This chain connects TRBV18 to TRBJ2-7; TRBD1 is a possible D gene (8 bases). CDR3 length: 14 amino acids. CDR1 KGHSH and CDR2 LQKENI come from the germline V gene. Between the trimmed V and J ends, which lost 8 bases and 6 bases, there was a span of 20 bases. The DNA of the CDR3 is TGTGCCAGCCAAGACAGGGGAAAGCGGGGCGAGCAGTACTTC. It codes for CASQDRGKRGEQYF.

V is TRBV5-1 and J is TRBJ1-5; no clear D gene. Trimming took 4 bases from V and 5 from J, leaving 10 bases between them. The germline V gene encodes CDR1 SGHRS and CDR2 YFSETQ. The CDR3 spans 13 residues. The CDR3 sequence: CASSQDGDQPQHF. The CDR3 nucleotides are TGCGCCAGCAGCCAGGACGGTGATCAGCCCCAGCATTTT.

The CDR3 is CASRGQGLGTEAFF. CDR3 DNA sequence: TGTGCCAGCAGGGGACAGGGGCTTGGCACTGAAGCTTTCTTT. The chain uses TRBV2 and TRBJ1-1, with 10 bases fitting TRBD1. CDR1 SNHLY and CDR2 FYNNEI come from the germline V gene. This CDR3 contains 14 residues. J lost 4 bases, V lost 6 bases, and 5 bases had no gene match.

The chain couples TRBV29-1 to TRBJ2-1; TRBD1 might be the D (6 bases). Germline CDR1 reads SQVTM; CDR2 reads ANQGSEA. The CDR3 totals 14 residues. Trimming took 4 bases from V and 0 from J, leaving 10 bases between them. Written as DNA, the CDR3 is TGCAGCGTTGGGACAGTGGACTCCTACAATGAGCAGTTCTTC. It specifies CSVGTVDSYNEQFF.

In its sample, this clonotype was seen many times. The gene calls are TRBV2 and TRBJ2-5; 10 bases agree with TRBD2. The CDR3 covers 15 residues. In germline, CDR1 is SNHLY, CDR2 FYNNEI. The J segment lost 0 bases and the V segment lost 4 bases, leaving 2 bases of the junction unmatched. The DNA of the CDR3 is TGTGCCAGCAGTGGGACTAGCGGCTACCAAGAGACCCAGTACTTC. This codes for CASSGTSGYQETQYF.

This clonotype was seen a handful of times. V is TRBV20-1 and J is TRBJ2-5, with 11 nucleotides matching TRBD2. Gene TRBJ2-7 matches the end of the DNA better, so the J call may be wrong. CDR1 and CDR2 from the germline V gene are DFQATT and SNEGSKA (reference sequence). The CDR3 sequence is 15 residues long. CDR3 amino acids: CSAEELAGGSYEQYF. The CDR3 coding sequence is TGCAGTGCAGAAGAGCTAGCGGGAGGTTCCTACGAGCAGTACTTC.

The chain links TRBV14 to TRBJ2-7; the D call may be TRBD1 or TRBD2 (5 bases each). Germline values: CDR1 SGHDN, CDR2 FVKESK. V was pared by 3 bases and J by 5 bases, with 14 bases between. The length of the CDR3 is 14 residues. CDR3 in DNA: TGTGCCAGCAGCCAGATGGGGGTGGGCCACGAGCAGTACTTC. This encodes CASSQMGVGHEQYF.

This clonotype turned up a few times. The chain uses TRBV29-1 and TRBJ2-5; TRBD1 aligns across 8 bases. The J call is doubtful: the DNA matches TRBJ2-7 better. Germline CDR1 is SQVTM and CDR2 is ANQGSEA. CDR3 length: 15 residues. This chain's CDR3 is CSVDETGTGNYEQYF. CDR3 DNA sequence: TGCAGCGTTGATGAAACCGGGACAGGAAACTACGAGCAGTACTTC.

V usage is TRBV28 and J usage is TRBJ1-1; D unclear. This CDR3 has 11 amino acids. The germline CDR1 and CDR2 sequences are MDHEN and SYDVKM. CDR3 residues: CGWAFNGEAFF. CDR3 coding DNA: TGTGGGTGGGCATTTAACGGTGAAGCTTTCTTT. Drawing the rest from reference TRBV28 and TRBJ1-1, the complete variable domain is DVKVTQSSRYLVKRTGEKVFLECVQDMDHENMFWYRQDPGLGLRLIYFSYDVKMKEKGDIPEGYSVSREKKERFSLILESASTNQTSMYLCGWAFNGEAFFGQGTRLTVV.

This clonotype was observed a handful of times. J is TRBJ2-5 and V is TRBV4-1, with TRBD1 identical over 7 bases. Germline V gene lookup returns CDR1 MGHRA and CDR2 YSYEKL. Trimming removed 2 bases from V and 2 bases from J; junction bases left unmatched: 2. This CDR3 comprises 14 residues. This CDR3 reads CASSQSGQQETQYF. CDR3 sequence (DNA): TGCGCCAGCAGCCAATCGGGACAGCAAGAGACCCAGTACTTC.

J is TRBJ1-2 and V is TRBV20-1, with D possibly TRBD1 on 5 matching bases. Germline V CDR1 and CDR2: DFQATT, SNEGSKA (reference sequence). The CDR3 sequence is 15 residues long. V lost 0 bases to trimming and J lost 4 bases, with 15 bases between them. CDR3 nucleotides: TGCAGTGCTAGAGATCTAGGGGAGCTGAGCTATGGCTACACCTTC. Protein sequence: CSARDLGELSYGYTF.

The V and J genes are TRBV12-3 or TRBV12-4 and TRBJ2-2, with 8 bases lining up with TRBD2. This CDR3 is built from 14 residues. V shed 5 bases and J 4 bases; nucleotides not matched to a gene: 3. Written as DNA, the CDR3 is TGTGCCAGCAGTCGGGGACTAGGCACCGGGGAGCTGTTTTTT. Translation: CASSRGLGTGELFF.

The CDR3 sequence: CASSFSGTGGVSKNIQYF. The CDR3 DNA sequence: TGTGCCAGCAGCTTTTCCGGGACAGGGGGCGTCTCCAAAAACATTCAGTACTTC. This chain uses TRBV7-8 with TRBJ2-4; 12 positions agree with TRBD1. The CDR3 runs 18 residues. The V segment lost 3 bases and the J segment 2 bases; nucleotides outside the gene matches: 8. Germline CDR1 SGHVS, CDR2 FQNEAQ.

The sample holds a few counts of this clonotype. Given the absence of the conserved phenylalanine or tryptophan at the CDR3 end, a read error is likely. The CDR3 region is CASSLGEEKLFL. DNA for the CDR3: TGTGCCAGCAGCTTAGGGGAGGAAAAACTGTTTCTT. The chain carries TRBV7-3 and TRBJ1-4, with unresolved D. V shed 2 bases and J shed 8 bases, with 6 bases lying between them. This CDR3 has 12 amino acids. CDR1 and CDR2 from the germline V gene are SGHTA and FQGTGA.

This clonotype has just a few counts. The rearrangement uses TRBV10-3 and TRBJ2-1, with TRBD2 identical over 9 bases. Unmatched junction bases numbered 3, after V lost 7 bases and J lost 5 bases. CDR1 and CDR2 from the germline V gene are ENHRY and SYGVKD. The CDR3 consists of 13 residues. The CDR3 DNA sequence: TGTGCCATCAAGGAGCGGGGGGACAATGAGCAGTTCTTC. Protein: CAIKERGDNEQFF.

The V call is TRBV7-2, the J call TRBJ1-3; D might be TRBD1 (6 bases). Trimming removed 6 bases at V and 0 bases at J, with 9 bases between. CDR1 and CDR2 (germline): SGHTA, FQGNSA. The CDR3 length is 14 residues. This chain's CDR3 is CASRTGFSGNTIYF. Here the CDR3 DNA reads TGTGCCAGCAGGACAGGCTTCTCTGGAAACACCATATATTTT.